Listed here are 30 T cell receptor beta chains from one sample, sequenced in a study of early T cells in non-severe SARS-CoV-2 infection. One entry per CDR3 protein, called by TCRdb with MiXCR from the 5' RACE reads. The sample carries 80,000 or so distinct CDR3 sequences, roughly 6% recorded once. Sequencing used whole blood. These receptor sequences come from an adult who was a healthcare worker with PCR-confirmed SARS-CoV-2 infection or an uninfected control (not recorded which).

The sample holds a few counts of this clonotype. The genes are TRBV18 and TRBJ1-1; D uncertain. Per germline, CDR1 KGHSH and CDR2 LQKENI. There are 13 residues in the CDR3. Trimming stripped 3 bases from V and 1 base from J, with 6 bases between. DNA for the CDR3: TGTGCCAGCTCACCGGCGGAGAACACTGAAGCTTTCTTT. The encoded protein is CASSPAENTEAFF.

In its sample, this clonotype was seen many times. The chain uses TRBV6-5 and TRBJ1-6, with TRBD1 identical over 7 bases. The V segment lost 6 bases and the J segment 6 bases; nucleotides outside the gene matches: 8. This CDR3 comprises 15 residues. Looked up from germline, CDR1 is MNHEY and CDR2 is SVGAGI. For the CDR3, the DNA is TGTGCCAGCAGCCAAGGTGACAGGGCTAATTCACCCCTCCACTTT. Its protein is CASSQGDRANSPLHF.

The rearrangement links TRBV4-2 to TRBJ2-7; possibly TRBD1 for D (6 bases). The CDR3 extends over 14 amino acids. Germline assignment: CDR1 LGHNA and CDR2 YNFKEQ. Trimming removed 1 base at V and 6 bases at J, with 13 bases between. The CDR3: CASSQGDTGREQYF. The CDR3 region has the DNA TGTGCCAGCAGCCAAGGAGATACAGGGCGCGAGCAGTACTTC.

This clonotype was detected many times. This chain links TRBV19 with TRBJ2-1, with D possibly being TRBD2 (5 bases). CDR1 and CDR2 (germline): LNHDA, SQIVND (reference sequence). CDR3 length equals 13 residues. V gave up 1 base and J gave up 9 bases, with 10 bases separating them. CDR3 amino acids: CASSIVRAPEQFF. The CDR3 region has the DNA TGTGCCAGTAGTATAGTGAGGGCTCCTGAGCAGTTCTTC.

This clonotype was counted ten times or more. The chain couples TRBV30 to TRBJ2-7; D uncertain. Deletions cut 0 bases from V and 6 bases from J, with 9 bases between. The V gene's germline CDR1 is GTSNPN and CDR2 SVGIG (reference sequence). The CDR3 length is 12 residues. CDR3 bases: TGTGCCTGGAGTGTAGGAATGCGCGAGCAGTACTTC. Amino acid sequence: CAWSVGMREQYF. The full variable domain, in which reference TRBV30 and TRBJ2-7 provide the parts outside the CDR3, is SQTIHQWPATLVQPVGSPLSLECTVEGTSNPNLYWYRQAAGRGLQLLFYSVGIGQISSEVPQNLSASRPQDRQFILSSKKLLLSDSGFYLCAWSVGMREQYFGPGTRLTVT.

This clonotype was seen at least ten times. V and J are TRBV12-3 or TRBV12-4 and TRBJ1-1, with a possible D match to TRBD1 (5 bases). This CDR3 spans 13 amino acids. V was cut by 4 bases and J by 6 bases, with 12 bases left in between. CDR3 coding DNA: TGTGCCAGCAGTTCCCAGGGAGGGCCTGAAGCTTTCTTT. Translating it yields CASSSQGGPEAFF.

This clonotype was seen at least ten times. This chain connects TRBV12-3 or TRBV12-4 to TRBJ2-3, with 8 bases matching TRBD2. The CDR3 runs 16 residues. V shed 4 bases and J 0 bases; nucleotides not matched to a gene: 6. The DNA of the CDR3 is TGTGCCAGCAGTTGGGGTAGCGGGGCTAGCACAGATACGCAGTATTTT. Translation gives CASSWGSGASTDTQYF.

Only a few counts were recorded for this clonotype. The rearrangement links TRBV3-1 to TRBJ1-4; no clear D. There are 15 residues in the CDR3. V lost 0 bases and J 4 bases, leaving 9 bases between the germline ends. Germline V lookup: CDR1 LGHDT, CDR2 YNNKEL (reference sequence). CDR3 bases: TGTGCCAGCAGCCAAGAGGCAACGAATAATGAAAAACTGTTTTTT. This gives the protein CASSQEATNNEKLFF.

There are many counts of this clonotype. The rearrangement uses TRBV12-3 or TRBV12-4 and TRBJ1-6, with D tentatively TRBD1 (6 bases). V was cut by 7 bases and J by 5 bases, with 12 bases left in between. CDR3 size: 14 residues. In DNA, the CDR3 is TGTGCCAGCATAAACCAGGGGCATAATTCACCCCTCCACTTT. Residues: CASINQGHNSPLHF.

This clonotype showed up just a few times. The chain links TRBV6-5 to TRBJ1-1; D gene ambiguous. The CDR3 is made up of 14 amino acids. CDR1 and CDR2 (germline): MNHEY, SVGAGI. Trimming stripped 0 bases from V and 5 bases from J, with 10 bases between. In DNA, the CDR3 is TGTGCCAGCAGTTACTCGTTACGGGGAACTGAAGCTTTCTTT. Its translation: CASSYSLRGTEAFF.

The chain carries TRBV20-1 and TRBJ1-1, with D possibly being TRBD1 (5 bases). The ends were cut back, 3 bases at V and 5 bases at J, with 16 bases in the middle. Germline-derived CDR1 and CDR2 are DFQATT and SNEGSKA (reference sequence). This CDR3 is 14 amino acids long. CDR3 in DNA: TGCAGTGCTAGCGGGACGGTCCTGAGGACTGAAGCTTTCTTT. Protein: CSASGTVLRTEAFF.

At least ten counts were recorded for this clonotype. The rearrangement links TRBV9 to TRBJ2-7; 8 nucleotides match TRBD2. V gave up 3 bases and J gave up 3 bases; unmatched junction bases: 5. This CDR3 contains 14 residues. Germline V gives CDR1 SGDLS, CDR2 YYNGEE. The DNA of the CDR3 is TGTGCCAGCAGCGCGAGCGGGGGAGACTACGAGCAGTACTTC. This encodes CASSASGGDYEQYF.

In this sample, this clonotype turned up a few times. This chain connects TRBV7-2 to TRBJ2-5, with D unclear. This CDR3 is built from 12 residues. Germline V gene sequence: CDR1 SGHTA, CDR2 FQGNSA. V lost 3 bases and J 4 bases, leaving 6 bases between the germline ends. The CDR3 region has the DNA TGTGCCAGCAGCTTCCCAGCAGAGACCCAGTACTTC. It codes for CASSFPAETQYF.

In this sample, this clonotype turned up a few times. The V and J genes are TRBV19 and TRBJ2-2; no clear D. From germline, CDR1 is LNHDA and CDR2 SQIVND (reference sequence). Deletions cut 7 bases from V and 12 bases from J, with 18 bases between. The CDR3 has 13 amino acids. The chain's CDR3 is CASTDEDPFQLFF. The DNA for the CDR3 is TGTGCCAGTACTGACGAGGACCCGTTCCAGCTGTTTTTT.

The rearrangement joins TRBV7-2 to TRBJ1-2; D may be TRBD1 (5 bases). V was cut by 1 base and J by 0 bases, with 9 bases left in between. Germline CDR1 is SGHTA and CDR2 is FQGNSA. The CDR3 length is 15 residues. In DNA form, the CDR3 reads TGTGCCAGCAGCTTAGACGGCAGGGCTAACTATGGCTACACCTTC. This encodes CASSLDGRANYGYTF.

The chain has TRBV6-1 and TRBJ2-2; D perhaps matches TRBD2 (5 bases). The CDR3 spans 16 residues. V dropped 6 bases and J dropped 0 bases, with 14 bases sitting between them. The V gene's germline CDR1 is MNHNS and CDR2 SASEGT. Here the CDR3 DNA reads TGTGCCAGCAGCAAAAGGGAGAGTTCGAACACCGGGGAGCTGTTTTTT. Residues: CASSKRESSNTGELFF.

A remark on this clonotype: With a much larger clone just one base away, this may be a read error. The rearrangement links TRBV3-1 to TRBJ2-1; 7 bases map to TRBD2. The V gene end was trimmed by 2 bases and the J gene end by 4 bases; junction bases not matched to a gene: 2. This CDR3 spans 14 amino acids. The germline V gene has CDR1 LGHDT and CDR2 YNNKEL (reference sequence). The CDR3 DNA sequence: TGTGCCAGCAGCCAACGGACTAGATACAATGAGCAGTTCTTC. Its protein is CASSQRTRYNEQFF.

At least ten counts were recorded for this clonotype. The CDR3 DNA follows: TGTGCCAGCACCATAGGAGGGACTGAAGCTTTCTTT. Protein product: CASTIGGTEAFF. The rearrangement uses TRBV12-3 or TRBV12-4 and TRBJ1-1; D unresolved. The CDR3 has 12 residues. The V and J ends lost 7 bases and 5 bases respectively, with 11 bases between them.

The gene calls are TRBV11-2 and TRBJ2-2; TRBD1 matches at 8 bases. The V gene end was trimmed by 5 bases and the J gene end by 4 bases; junction bases not matched to a gene: 12. Germline V gives CDR1 SGHAT, CDR2 FQNNGV. The length of the CDR3 is 17 residues. The DNA of the CDR3 is TGTGCCAGCAGCGGCCGTAGGACAGGGTTCGGCACCGGGGAGCTGTTTTTT. Encoded protein: CASSGRRTGFGTGELFF.

Ten or more counts support this clonotype. The rearrangement uses TRBV27 and TRBJ1-5; D unclear. Trimming pared 7 bases from V and 2 bases from J, leaving 18 bases between. CDR3 length equals 16 residues. CDR1 is MNHEY, CDR2 SMNVEV, per germline (reference sequence). The CDR3 DNA follows: TGTGCCAGCAATCCCTACGGAGGGCAAGGCAATCAGCCCCAGCATTTT. Translated: CASNPYGGQGNQPQHF.

This chain joins TRBV12-3 or TRBV12-4 and TRBJ2-1, with 11 bases lining up with TRBD1. This CDR3 contains 17 residues. With V trimmed by 4 bases and J by 0 bases, 5 bases remained unmatched. The CDR3 loop reads CASSSPGQGVSYNEQFF. Here the CDR3 DNA reads TGTGCCAGCAGTTCCCCGGGACAGGGGGTCTCCTACAATGAGCAGTTCTTC.

This clonotype was counted many times. The rearrangement uses TRBV10-3 and TRBJ2-4; TRBD2 agrees at 7 bases. The CDR3 runs 14 residues. Germline V gives CDR1 ENHRY, CDR2 SYGVKD. J was trimmed by 1 base and V by 3 bases; bases with no gene match: 0. The CDR3 coding sequence is TGTGCCATCAGTGACGGGGGGGCCAAAAACATTCAGTACTTC. The encoded protein is CAISDGGAKNIQYF.

J is TRBJ2-7 and V is TRBV18; 10 nucleotides match TRBD2. Germline CDR1 is KGHSH and CDR2 is LQKENI. Losses at the gene ends were 6 bases for V and 6 bases for J; bases not matched to a gene: 11. CDR3 length: 15 residues. The CDR3 DNA reads as TGTGCCAGCTCCCCAGAGAAGGTAGCGGGAGGCGAGCAGTACTTC. Its protein is CASSPEKVAGGEQYF. The full variable domain, with the rest looked up from reference TRBV18 and TRBJ2-7, is NAGVMQNPRHLVRRRGQEARLRCSPMKGHSHVYWYRQLPEEGLKFMVYLQKENIIDESGMPKERFSAEFPKEGPSILRIQQVVRGDSAAYFCASSPEKVAGGEQYFGPGTRLTVT.

This clonotype was observed many times. The chain uses TRBV28 and TRBJ2-1, with 14 bases fitting TRBD2. Trimming at V came to 3 bases and at J to 3 bases, leaving 4 bases not matched to a gene. The CDR3 runs to 17 residues. In germline, CDR1 is MDHEN, CDR2 SYDVKM. The CDR3 DNA sequence: TGTGCCAGCAGTTTGACTAGCGGGGGGGCGGGCTACAATGAGCAGTTCTTC. Translated: CASSLTSGGAGYNEQFF.

In this sample, this clonotype turned up many times. This chain links TRBV6-1 with TRBJ2-7; perhaps TRBD1 as D (6 bases). CDR1 is MNHNS and CDR2 is SASEGT in the germline V gene. This CDR3 has 12 amino acids. With 6 bases removed from V and 4 bases from J, the gap between germline ends came to 10 bases. The CDR3 nucleotides read TGTGCCAGCAGGCATACAGGGTACGAGCAGTACTTC. Amino acid sequence: CASRHTGYEQYF.

In this sample, this clonotype turned up a few times. The V gene is TRBV20-1, the J gene TRBJ2-7; D is tentatively TRBD1 or TRBD2 (5 bases each). The CDR3 sequence is 14 residues long. The germline gives CDR1 DFQATT, CDR2 SNEGSKA (reference sequence). V was trimmed by 4 bases and J by 1 base, leaving 14 bases between them. Written as DNA, the CDR3 is TGCAGTGCTACCCGGGACGGATTTTCCTACGAGCAGTACTTC. This codes for CSATRDGFSYEQYF.

This clonotype was seen a handful of times. At one end the junction does not follow the germline gene, possibly because of a read error. The chain recombines TRBV3-1 with TRBJ1-1; 8 bases fit TRBD1. CDR1 is LGHDT and CDR2 is YNNKEL in the germline V gene (reference sequence). CDR3 length: 13 residues. The CDR3 sequence is CASRQDRVTEAFF. CDR3 sequence (DNA): TGTGCCAGCCGCCAGGACAGGGTTACTGAAGCTTTCTTT.

This clonotype was observed at least ten times. This chain connects TRBV12-3 or TRBV12-4 to TRBJ1-5, with D tentatively TRBD1 (5 bases). The CDR3 length is 15 residues. With 5 bases removed from V and 4 bases from J, the gap between germline ends came to 15 bases. As DNA, the CDR3 is TGTGCCAGCAGTCCCCCTCGGGGACGAAATCAGCCCCAGCATTTT. Encoded protein: CASSPPRGRNQPQHF.

This clonotype was observed a handful of times. V and J are TRBV11-2 and TRBJ2-3, with D perhaps matching TRBD1 (5 bases). The CDR3 contains 13 residues. V was trimmed by 4 bases and J by 8 bases, leaving 13 bases between them. Per germline, CDR1 SGHAT and CDR2 FQNNGV. CDR3 protein: CASSSPVGPTQYF. The DNA of the CDR3 is TGTGCCAGCAGCTCCCCGGTGGGGCCTACGCAGTATTTT.

The chain combines TRBV28 with TRBJ1-6; unclear D gene. The CDR3 is made up of 15 amino acids. V gave up 1 base and J gave up 0 bases, with 4 bases separating them. CDR1 and CDR2 (germline): MDHEN, SYDVKM. The CDR3 bases are TGTGCCAGCAGTTTATATGGCTCCTATAATTCACCCCTCCACTTT. Residues: CASSLYGSYNSPLHF.